This TCR beta chain was found in a study of blood T cells in healthy people across ages. Trimming took off 5 bases at V and 7 bases at J, with 14 bases between the two ends. In germline, CDR1 is DFQATT, CDR2 SNEGSKA (reference sequence). The CDR3 runs to 12 residues. PBMCs were isolated at a quantity of at least 7 million per sample. With a J-beta primer mix and a sample-barcoded 5' primer, a second PCR ran about 7 to 11 cycles. Every single cDNA molecule received a tag from a template-switch adaptor with 12 random nucleotides. MiXCR, applied by TCRdb to the 5' RACE reads, yields one record per CDR3 protein. Among more than 550,000 distinct CDR3 sequences, about 20% were seen once, and the ten largest hold around 21%. This clonotype was detected only a few times. What it binds is not known. The study, taken as a whole, reports: Comparison with aged donors showed that long-lived donors had more naive CD4+ cells and higher diversity.

Source material: blood. The gene calls are TRBV20-1 and TRBJ1-2; possibly TRBD1 for D (5 bases). The receptor comes from a man between 65 and 85 years old in good health. This CDR3 is CSAGHSGFGYTF. The CDR3 DNA follows: TGCAGTGCTGGACACTCAGGGTTTGGCTACACCTTC.